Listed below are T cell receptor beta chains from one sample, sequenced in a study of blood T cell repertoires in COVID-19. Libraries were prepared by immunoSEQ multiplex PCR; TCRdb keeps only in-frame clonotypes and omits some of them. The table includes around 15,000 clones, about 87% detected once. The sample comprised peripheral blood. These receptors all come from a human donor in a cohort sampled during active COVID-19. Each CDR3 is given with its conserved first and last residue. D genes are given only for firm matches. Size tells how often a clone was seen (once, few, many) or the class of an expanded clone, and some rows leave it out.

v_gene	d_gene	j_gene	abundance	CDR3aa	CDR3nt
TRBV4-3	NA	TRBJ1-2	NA	CASSQPDQGLYGYTF	TGCGCCAGCAGCCAACCTGATCAGGGCCTCTATGGCTACACCTTC
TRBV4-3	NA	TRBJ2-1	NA	CASSPISHLNNEQFF	TGCGCCAGCAGCCCCATTTCCCATCTAAACAATGAGCAGTTCTTC
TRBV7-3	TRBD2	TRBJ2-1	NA	CASSNNLAGGTVEQFF	TGTGCCAGCAGCAACAATCTAGCGGGGGGGACGGTTGAGCAGTTCTTC
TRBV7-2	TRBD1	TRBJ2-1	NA	CASSSRDRAVSEQFF	TGTGCCAGCAGCTCTCGGGACAGGGCAGTTAGTGAGCAGTTCTTC
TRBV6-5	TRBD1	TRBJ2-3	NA	CASSFRTGRSTDTQYF	TGTGCCAGCAGTTTCCGGACAGGGCGGTCCACAGATACGCAGTATTTT
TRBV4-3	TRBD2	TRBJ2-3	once	CASSPSPSGGGADTQYF	TGCGCCAGCAGCCCGAGTCCTAGCGGGGGGGGTGCAGATACGCAGTATTTT
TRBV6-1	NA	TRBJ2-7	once	CASSDRGRALEQYF	TGTGCCAGCAGTGATAGGGGAAGGGCCCTCGAGCAGTACTTC
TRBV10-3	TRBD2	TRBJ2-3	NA	CAISGERGAPPKHTDTQYF	TGTGCCATCAGTGGGGAGCGGGGGGCTCCCCCCAAGCACACAGATACGCAGTATTTT
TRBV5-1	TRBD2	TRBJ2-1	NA	CASSPVPGLAGGLGEQFF	TGCGCCAGCAGCCCCGTCCCGGGACTAGCGGGGGGGCTCGGGGAGCAGTTCTTC
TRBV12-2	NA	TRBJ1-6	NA	CASRLARQGDNSPLHF	TGTGCAAGTCGCTTAGCGCGACAGGGGGACAATTCACCCCTCCACTTT
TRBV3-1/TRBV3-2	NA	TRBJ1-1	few	CASSRTDEAFF	TGTGCCAGCAGCCGAACAGATGAAGCTTTCTTT
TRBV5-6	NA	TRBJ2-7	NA	CASSLTGNEQYF	TGTGCCAGCAGCTTGACAGGGAACGAGCAGTACTTC
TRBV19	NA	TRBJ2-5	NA	CASSGPGETQYF	TGTGCCAGTAGTGGCCCCGGGGAGACCCAGTACTTC
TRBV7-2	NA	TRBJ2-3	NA	CASSPQRGTDTQYF	TGTGCCAGCAGCCCCCAGCGGGGCACAGATACGCAGTATTTT
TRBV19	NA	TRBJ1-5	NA	CASSGTGLGNQPQHF	TGTGCCAGTAGTGGCACAGGGCTGGGCAATCAGCCCCAGCATTTT
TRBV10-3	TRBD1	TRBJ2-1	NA	CAISETRTGYNEQFF	TGTGCCATCAGTGAGACTAGGACAGGGTACAATGAGCAGTTCTTC
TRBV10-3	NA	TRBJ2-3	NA	CAISESRPVEGTDTQYF	TGTGCCATCAGTGAGTCGAGACCCGTTGAGGGCACAGATACGCAGTATTTT
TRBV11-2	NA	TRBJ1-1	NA	CASSGRVGNTEAFF	TGTGCCAGCAGCGGCAGGGTCGGGAACACTGAAGCTTTCTTT
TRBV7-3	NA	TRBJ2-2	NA	CASSSNREGGRTGELFF	TGTGCCAGCAGCTCCAACAGGGAGGGGGGTCGTACCGGGGAGCTGTTTTTT
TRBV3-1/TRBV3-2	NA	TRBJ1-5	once	CASSQDGGQPQHF	TGTGCCAGCAGCCAAGATGGAGGTCAGCCCCAGCATTTT
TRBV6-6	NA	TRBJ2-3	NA	CASSRDTDTQYF	TGTGCCAGCAGCAGGGACACAGATACGCAGTATTTT
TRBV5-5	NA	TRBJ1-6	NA	CASSPYREISYNSPLHF	TGTGCCAGCAGTCCCTACAGGGAAATCTCCTATAATTCACCCCTCCACTTT
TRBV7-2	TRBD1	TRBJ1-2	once	CASSLDGTGETGYGYTF	TGTGCCAGCAGCTTAGACGGGACAGGGGAGACAGGCTATGGCTACACCTTC
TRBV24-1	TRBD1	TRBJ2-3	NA	CATSEGQGGVYTQYF	TGTGCCACCAGTGAGGGACAGGGGGGCGTATATACGCAGTATTTT
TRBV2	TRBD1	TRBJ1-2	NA	CAKDREGNYGYTF	TGTGCCAAGGACAGGGAGGGTAACTATGGCTACACCTTC
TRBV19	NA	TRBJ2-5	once	CASKAGQAYQETQYF	TGTGCCAGTAAGGCGGGGCAGGCTTATCAAGAGACCCAGTACTTC
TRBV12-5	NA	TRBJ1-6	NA	CASGFAYSGAENSPLHF	TGTGCTAGTGGTTTCGCCTACTCTGGGGCAGAAAATTCACCCCTCCACTTT
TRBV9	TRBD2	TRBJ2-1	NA	CASSAGLYNEQFF	TGTGCCAGCAGCGCGGGACTATACAATGAGCAGTTCTTC
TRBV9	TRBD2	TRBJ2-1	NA	CASSPRLADEQFF	TGTGCCAGCAGCCCTCGACTAGCGGATGAGCAGTTCTTC
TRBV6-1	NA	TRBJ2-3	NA	CASSESFSGGGTQYF	TGTGCCAGCAGTGAATCGTTCTCGGGCGGAGGTACGCAGTATTTT
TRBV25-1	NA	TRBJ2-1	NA	CASSRGGTFNEQFF	TGTGCCAGCAGTAGGGGAGGAACCTTCAATGAGCAGTTCTTC
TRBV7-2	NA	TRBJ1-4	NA	CASSKRGGKATNEKLFF	TGTGCCAGCAGCAAAAGGGGGGGCAAAGCAACTAATGAAAAACTGTTTTTT
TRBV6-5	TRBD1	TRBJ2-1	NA	CASSPTGGSYNEQFF	TGTGCCAGCAGTCCTACAGGGGGCTCCTACAATGAGCAGTTCTTC
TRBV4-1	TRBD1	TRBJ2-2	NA	CASRDRTTGELFF	TGCGCCAGCCGGGACAGGACTACCGGGGAGCTGTTTTTT
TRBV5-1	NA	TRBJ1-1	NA	CASSRTGNTEAFF	TGCGCCAGCAGCAGAACGGGGAACACTGAAGCTTTCTTT
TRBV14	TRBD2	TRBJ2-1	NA	CASSQVRLATYNEQFF	TGTGCCAGCAGCCAAGTAAGACTAGCGACCTACAATGAGCAGTTCTTC
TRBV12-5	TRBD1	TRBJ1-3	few	CASGLWTGAGNTIYF	TGTGCTAGTGGTTTGTGGACAGGGGCTGGAAACACCATATATTTT
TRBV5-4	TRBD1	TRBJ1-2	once	CASSLETTGLIGGYTF	TGTGCCAGCAGCCTGGAGACGACAGGGTTAATCGGTGGCTACACCTTC
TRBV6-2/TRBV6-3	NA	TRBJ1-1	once	CASSHPQGYTEAFF	TGTGCCAGCAGTCACCCCCAGGGGTACACTGAAGCTTTCTTT
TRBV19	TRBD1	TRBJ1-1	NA	CASRRQGATMNTEAFF	TGTGCCAGCCGAAGGCAGGGGGCGACCATGAACACTGAAGCTTTCTTT
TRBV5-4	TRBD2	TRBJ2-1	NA	CASSLGGLGSYNEQFF	TGTGCCAGCAGCTTGGGGGGACTAGGGTCCTACAATGAGCAGTTCTTC
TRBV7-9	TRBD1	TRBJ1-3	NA	CASSFPTGLENTIYF	TGTGCCAGCAGCTTCCCGACAGGGTTGGAAAACACCATATATTTT